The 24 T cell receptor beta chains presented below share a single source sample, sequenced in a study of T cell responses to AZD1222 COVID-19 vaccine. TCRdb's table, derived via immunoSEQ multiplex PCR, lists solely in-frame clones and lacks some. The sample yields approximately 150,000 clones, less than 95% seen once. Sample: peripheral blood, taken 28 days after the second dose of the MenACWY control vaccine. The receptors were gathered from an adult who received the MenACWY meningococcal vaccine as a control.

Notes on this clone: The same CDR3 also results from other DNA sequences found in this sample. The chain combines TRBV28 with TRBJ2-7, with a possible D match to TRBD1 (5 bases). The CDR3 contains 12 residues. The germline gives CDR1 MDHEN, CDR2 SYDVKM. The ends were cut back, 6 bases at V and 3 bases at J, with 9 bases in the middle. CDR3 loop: CASRPDSYEQYF. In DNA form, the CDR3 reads TGTGCCAGCAGACCCGACAGCTACGAGCAGTACTTC.

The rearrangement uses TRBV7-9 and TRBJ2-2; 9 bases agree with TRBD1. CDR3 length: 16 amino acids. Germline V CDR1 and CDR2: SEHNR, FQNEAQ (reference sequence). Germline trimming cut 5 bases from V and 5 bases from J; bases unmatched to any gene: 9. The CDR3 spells CASSKKQGAGTGELFF. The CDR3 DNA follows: TGTGCCAGCAGCAAAAAACAGGGGGCGGGGACCGGGGAGCTGTTTTTT.

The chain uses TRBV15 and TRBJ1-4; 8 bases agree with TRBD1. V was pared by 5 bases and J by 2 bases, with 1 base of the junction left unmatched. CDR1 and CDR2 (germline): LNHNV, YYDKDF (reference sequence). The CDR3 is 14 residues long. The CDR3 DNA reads TGTGCCACCAGCTCAGGGGGCACTAATGAAAAACTGTTTTTT. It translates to CATSSGGTNEKLFF. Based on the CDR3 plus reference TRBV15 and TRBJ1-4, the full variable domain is DAMVIQNPRYQVTQFGKPVTLSCSQTLNHNVMYWYQQKSSQAPKLLFHYYDKDFNNEADTPDNFQSRRPNTSFCFLDIRSPGLGDTAMYLCATSSGGTNEKLFFGSGTQLSVL.

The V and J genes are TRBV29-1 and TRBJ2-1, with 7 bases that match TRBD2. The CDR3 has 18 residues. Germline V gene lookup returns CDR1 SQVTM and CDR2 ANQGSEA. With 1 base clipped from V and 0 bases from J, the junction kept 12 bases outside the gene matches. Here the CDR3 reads CSVEGYSWEGSSYNEQFF. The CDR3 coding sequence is TGCAGCGTTGAAGGTTATAGTTGGGAGGGGAGCTCCTACAATGAGCAGTTCTTC.

This chain's CDR3 is CASSPEREVYEQYF. The DNA for the CDR3 is TGTGCCAGCAGTCCAGAGCGGGAGGTCTACGAGCAGTACTTC. V gene TRBV6-5 combines with J gene TRBJ2-7; 9 bases are a match to TRBD2. There are 14 residues in the CDR3. Germline V gene lookup returns CDR1 MNHEY and CDR2 SVGAGI. The junction had 5 bases not matched to a gene; V was cut back by 5 bases and J by 3 bases.

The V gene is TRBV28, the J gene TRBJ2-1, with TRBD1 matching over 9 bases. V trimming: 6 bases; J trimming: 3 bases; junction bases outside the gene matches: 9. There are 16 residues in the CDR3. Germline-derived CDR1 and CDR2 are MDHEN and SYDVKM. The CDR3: CASRPAGQGGYNEQFF. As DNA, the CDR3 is TGTGCCAGCAGGCCCGCGGGACAGGGAGGCTACAATGAGCAGTTCTTC.

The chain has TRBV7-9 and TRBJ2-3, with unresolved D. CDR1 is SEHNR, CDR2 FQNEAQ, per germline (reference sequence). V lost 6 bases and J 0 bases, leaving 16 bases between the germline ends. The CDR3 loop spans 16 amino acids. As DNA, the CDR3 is TGTGCCAGCAGTACCTCTGGAGCGACTAGCACAGATACGCAGTATTTT. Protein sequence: CASSTSGATSTDTQYF.

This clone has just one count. This CDR3 is CASSAPKTGYNEQFF. The CDR3 bases are TGTGCCAGCAGCGCCCCAAAGACGGGTTACAATGAGCAGTTCTTC. The chain uses TRBV7-7 and TRBJ2-1; D is unclear. Trimming cost V 5 bases and J 4 bases, with 15 bases left between them. This CDR3 is built from 15 residues. Germline values: CDR1 SSHAT, CDR2 FNYEAQ (reference sequence).

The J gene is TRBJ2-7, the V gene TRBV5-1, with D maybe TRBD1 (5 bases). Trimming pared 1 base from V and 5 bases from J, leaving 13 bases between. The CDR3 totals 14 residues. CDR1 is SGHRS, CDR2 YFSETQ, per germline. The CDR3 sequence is CASSLNAGNNEQYF. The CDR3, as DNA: TGCGCCAGCAGCTTGAATGCAGGGAATAACGAGCAGTACTTC.

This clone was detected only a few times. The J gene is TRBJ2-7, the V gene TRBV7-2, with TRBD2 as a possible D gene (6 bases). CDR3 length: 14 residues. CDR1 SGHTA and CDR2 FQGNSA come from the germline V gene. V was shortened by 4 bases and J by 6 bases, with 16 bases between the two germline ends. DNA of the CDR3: TGTGCCAGCAGCTCGGGACTTGGGGTTAGCGAGCAGTACTTC. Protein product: CASSSGLGVSEQYF.

In DNA form, the CDR3 reads TGTGCCAGCAGTTTGGACAGCTCCTACAATGAGCAGTTCTTC. It codes for CASSLDSSYNEQFF. V usage is TRBV6-5 and J usage is TRBJ2-1; a possible D gene is TRBD1 (6 bases). V lost 4 bases, J lost 0 bases, and 7 bases lay in between. The CDR3 sequence is 14 residues long. CDR1 and CDR2 from the germline V gene are MNHEY and SVGAGI.

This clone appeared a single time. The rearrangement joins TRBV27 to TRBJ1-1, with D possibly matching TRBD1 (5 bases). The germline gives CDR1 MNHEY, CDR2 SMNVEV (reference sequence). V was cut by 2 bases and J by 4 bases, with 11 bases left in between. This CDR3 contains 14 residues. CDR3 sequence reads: CASSLSFGGTEAFF. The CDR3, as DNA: TGTGCCAGCAGTTTAAGTTTTGGGGGCACTGAAGCTTTCTTT.

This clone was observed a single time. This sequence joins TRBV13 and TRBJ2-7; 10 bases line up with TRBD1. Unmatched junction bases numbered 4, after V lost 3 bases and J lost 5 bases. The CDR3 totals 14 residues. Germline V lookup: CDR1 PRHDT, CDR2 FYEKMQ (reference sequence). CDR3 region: CASSFGTGVHEQYF. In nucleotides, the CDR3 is TGTGCCAGCAGCTTCGGGACAGGGGTCCACGAGCAGTACTTC.

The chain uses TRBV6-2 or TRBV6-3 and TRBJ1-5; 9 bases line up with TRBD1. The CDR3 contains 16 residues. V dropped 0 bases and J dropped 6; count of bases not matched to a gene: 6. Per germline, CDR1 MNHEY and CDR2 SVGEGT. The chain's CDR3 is CASSYSKTGGGQPQHF. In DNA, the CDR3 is TGTGCCAGCAGTTACTCAAAAACAGGGGGCGGTCAGCCCCAGCATTTT.

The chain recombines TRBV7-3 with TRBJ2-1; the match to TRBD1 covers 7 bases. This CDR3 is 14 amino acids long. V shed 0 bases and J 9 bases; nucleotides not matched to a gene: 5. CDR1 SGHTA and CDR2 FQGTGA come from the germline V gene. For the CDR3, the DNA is TGTGCCAGCAGCTTAACAGGGGGCTATTCTGAGCAGTTCTTC. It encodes CASSLTGGYSEQFF.

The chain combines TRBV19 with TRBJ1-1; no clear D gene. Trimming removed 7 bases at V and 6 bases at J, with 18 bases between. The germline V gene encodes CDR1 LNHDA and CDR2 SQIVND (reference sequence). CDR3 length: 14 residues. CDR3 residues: CASTWSSPGAEAFF. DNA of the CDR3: TGTGCCAGTACGTGGTCCTCTCCCGGCGCTGAAGCTTTCTTT.

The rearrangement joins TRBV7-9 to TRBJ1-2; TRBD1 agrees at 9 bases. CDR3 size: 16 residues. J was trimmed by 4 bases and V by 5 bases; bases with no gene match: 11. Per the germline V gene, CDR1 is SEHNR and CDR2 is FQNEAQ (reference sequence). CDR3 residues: CASSLLTGGGVYGYTF. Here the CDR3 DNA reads TGTGCCAGCAGCCTACTGACAGGGGGAGGGGTCTATGGCTACACCTTC.

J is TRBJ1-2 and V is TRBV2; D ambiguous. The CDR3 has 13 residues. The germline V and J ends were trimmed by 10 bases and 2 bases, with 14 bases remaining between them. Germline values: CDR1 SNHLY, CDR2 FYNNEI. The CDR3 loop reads CAILRDANYGYTF. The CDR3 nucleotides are TGTGCCATCCTACGCGACGCAAACTATGGCTACACCTTC.

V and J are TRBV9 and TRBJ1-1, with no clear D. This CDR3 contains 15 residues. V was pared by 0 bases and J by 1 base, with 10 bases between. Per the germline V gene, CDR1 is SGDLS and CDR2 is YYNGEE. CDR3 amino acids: CASSVGGVANTEAFF. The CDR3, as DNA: TGTGCCAGCAGCGTAGGTGGGGTGGCGAACACTGAAGCTTTCTTT.

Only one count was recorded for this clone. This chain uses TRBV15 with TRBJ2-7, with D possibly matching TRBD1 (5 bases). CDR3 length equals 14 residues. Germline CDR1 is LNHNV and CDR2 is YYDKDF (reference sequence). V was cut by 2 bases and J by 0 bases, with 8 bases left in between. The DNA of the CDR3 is TGTGCCACCAGCAGACAAACAGGCTCCTACGAGCAGTACTTC. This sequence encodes CATSRQTGSYEQYF.

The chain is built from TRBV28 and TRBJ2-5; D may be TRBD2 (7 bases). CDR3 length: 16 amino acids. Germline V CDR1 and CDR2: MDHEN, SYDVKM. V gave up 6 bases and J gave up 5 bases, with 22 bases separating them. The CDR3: CASSTQGGGRPETQYF. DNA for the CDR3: TGTGCCAGCAGCACCCAAGGGGGAGGGCGTCCGGAGACCCAGTACTTC.

CDR3 region: CASSYGSGVAGELFF. DNA of the CDR3: TGTGCCAGCAGTTACGGGAGTGGGGTGGCCGGGGAGCTGTTTTTT. V gene TRBV6-5 combines with J gene TRBJ2-2; D perhaps matches TRBD2 (5 bases). This CDR3 is built from 15 residues. From germline, CDR1 is MNHEY and CDR2 SVGAGI. Trimming pared 2 bases from V and 6 bases from J, leaving 13 bases between.

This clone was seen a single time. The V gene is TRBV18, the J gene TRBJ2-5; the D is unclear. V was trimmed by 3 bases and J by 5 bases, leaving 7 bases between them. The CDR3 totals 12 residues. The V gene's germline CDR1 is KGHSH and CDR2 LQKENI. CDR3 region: CASSPSAETQYF. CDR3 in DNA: TGTGCCAGCTCACCCTCTGCCGAGACCCAGTACTTC.

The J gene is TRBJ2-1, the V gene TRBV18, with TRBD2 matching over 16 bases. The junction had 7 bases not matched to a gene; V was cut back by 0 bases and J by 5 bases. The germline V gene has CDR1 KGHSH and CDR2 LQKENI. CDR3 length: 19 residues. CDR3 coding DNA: TGTGCCAGCTCACCACCTCTAGGGACTAGCGGGGGGGCAAACAATGAGCAGTTCTTC. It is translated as CASSPPLGTSGGANNEQFF. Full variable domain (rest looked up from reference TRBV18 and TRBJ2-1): NAGVMQNPRHLVRRRGQEARLRCSPMKGHSHVYWYRQLPEEGLKFMVYLQKENIIDESGMPKERFSAEFPKEGPSILRIQQVVRGDSAAYFCASSPPLGTSGGANNEQFFGPGTRLTVL.